These T cell receptor beta chains were read from a single sample in a study of OX40 agonist ivuxolimab in advanced cancers. Method: immunoSEQ multiplex PCR; TCRdb's copy keeps in-frame clones and lacks some. The data contain roughly 72,000 clones, 80% to 90% of them singletons. The specimen comprised CD4+ or CD8+ T cells sorted from blood, sampled in a trial of the OX40 agonist ivuxolimab. These receptors were taken from an adult with an advanced solid tumor such as melanoma, head and neck, liver or kidney cancer. The CDR3 runs from the conserved cysteine through the conserved F or W. A D gene is named only where the DNA matches it firmly. Size tells how often a clone was seen (once, few, many) or the class of an expanded clone, and some rows leave it out.

>NA|TRBV6-6|14|NA|TRBJ2-5
TGTGCCAGCAGTTCGCCGTACAACCAAGAGACCCAGTACTTC
CASSSPYNQETQYF
>NA|TRBV5-1|16|TRBD2|TRBJ2-2
TGCGCCAGCAGCTCCTCTAGCGGGGGGAACACCGGGGAGCTGTTTTTT
CASSSSSGGNTGELFF
>NA|TRBV18|12|NA|TRBJ1-1
TGTGCCAGCTCACACGGGAACACTGAAGCTTTCTTT
CASSHGNTEAFF
>NA|TRBV7-7|14|NA|TRBJ2-1
TGTGCTAGCAGCCCCTTACAGGACTACAATGAGCAGTTCTTC
CASSPLQDYNEQFF
>NA|TRBV11-2|15|NA|TRBJ1-4
TGTGCCAGCAGCTTAGCGCTGTCAGGCCGGGAAAAACTGTTTTTT
CASSLALSGREKLFF
>NA|TRBV7-3|13|NA|TRBJ2-7
TGTGCCAGCAGCTTAACGGGTGGTTACGAGCAGTACTTC
CASSLTGGYEQYF
>once|TRBV18|13|TRBD1|TRBJ2-7
TGTGCCAGCTCGTTCACAGGGGGCTACGAGCAGTACTTC
CASSFTGGYEQYF
>NA|TRBV5-1|15|TRBD1|TRBJ1-4
TGCGCCAGCAGCTCCAGGACAGGAGCGAATGAAAAACTGTTTTTT
CASSSRTGANEKLFF
>NA|TRBV4-1|13|NA|TRBJ2-2
TGCGCCAGCAGCCAAGAAAGAACCGGGGAGCTGTTTTTT
CASSQERTGELFF
>NA|TRBV28|13|TRBD1|TRBJ1-2
TGTGCCAGCAAACAGGGGGGTCCTGGGGGCTACACCTTC
CASKQGGPGGYTF
>NA|TRBV18|15|NA|TRBJ1-5
TGTGCCAGCTCACCTACTGCCCAAAGCAATCAGCCCCAGCATTTT
CASSPTAQSNQPQHF
>NA|TRBV2|15|NA|TRBJ2-3
TGTGCCAGCAGTGGGTACGGGGGACTGTCAGATACGCAGTATTTT
CASSGYGGLSDTQYF
>NA|TRBV12-5|19|NA|TRBJ2-2
TGTGCTAGTGGTTTGCTCACCGGTAGAGCAGGGCGGGACACCGGGGAGCTGTTTTTT
CASGLLTGRAGRDTGELFF
>NA|TRBV5-8|13|NA|TRBJ2-3
TGTGCCAGCAGGAGACAGTACACAGATACGCAGTATTTT
CASRRQYTDTQYF
>NA|TRBV6-6|15|NA|TRBJ2-7
TGTGCCAGCAGTTACAGGCAGGGTTTTGGGCACGAGCAGTACTTC
CASSYRQGFGHEQYF
>NA|TRBV5-4|12|NA|TRBJ2-1
TGTGCCAGCAGCTTGGGAGAAAATGAGCAGTTCTTC
CASSLGENEQFF
>NA|TRBV14|13|NA|TRBJ2-7
TGTGCCAGCAGCCAAGAGATAAGGGCCTCTCCGCACTTC
CASSQEIRASPHF
>once|TRBV19|15|NA|TRBJ2-7
TGTGCCAGTAGTATACAGTCGGCTCCCGCCTACGAGCAGTACTTC
CASSIQSAPAYEQYF
>NA|TRBV10-3|14|NA|TRBJ1-1
TGTGCCATCAGACCCGGGACCCTTAACACTGAAGCTTTCTTT
CAIRPGTLNTEAFF
>NA|TRBV4-1|15|NA|TRBJ1-1
TGCGCCAGCAGCCGAGGCAGGGTGGAGAACACTGAAGCTTTCTTT
CASSRGRVENTEAFF
>NA|TRBV27|16|TRBD1|TRBJ2-2
TGTGCCAGCACCGAACTAGGGACAGGGAACGCCGGGGAGCTGTTTTTT
CASTELGTGNAGELFF
>NA|TRBV7-2|15|NA|TRBJ2-7
TGTGCCAGCAGCCCCCTAGCGCTTAGCTCCTACGAGCAGTACTTC
CASSPLALSSYEQYF
>once|TRBV7-8|15|NA|TRBJ1-3
TGTGCCAGCAGCCTAGCGTGGGGGTCTGGAAACACCATATATTTT
CASSLAWGSGNTIYF
>NA|TRBV23-1|20|NA|TRBJ1-1
TGCGCCAGCAGTCAACTTCCTTCTTTTTTTTCGGTGGCCTACAGAACTGAAGCTTTCTTT
CASSQLPSFFSVAYRTEAFF
>once|TRBV5-1|15|TRBD1|TRBJ2-1
TGCGCCAGCAGCTTGGCAACTCACAGGGGAAATGAGCAGTTCTTC
CASSLATHRGNEQFF
>NA|TRBV28|15|NA|TRBJ2-2
TGTGCCAGCAGTCCGGGCGGGGATAGGACCGGGGAGCTGTTTTTT
CASSPGGDRTGELFF
>NA|TRBV6-1|14|NA|TRBJ2-2
TGTGCCAGCAGTGACTTGGGGTACACCGGGGAGCTGTTTTTT
CASSDLGYTGELFF
>NA|TRBV7-9|12|TRBD1|TRBJ1-2
TGTGCCAGCAGCGACAGGGTCTATGGCTACACCTTC
CASSDRVYGYTF